This T cell receptor beta chain was identified during a study of blood T cell repertoires in COVID-19. Study details: Material from acute and convalescent COVID-19 was sourced from the United States, Italy and Spain. PBMCs, B-cell-depleted T cells, or T cells provided the cDNA or gDNA that made up the material.

Per the study methods: For nucleated cells, counts were estimated from reference gene primer amplification. Assay used: immunoSEQ multiplex PCR; TCRdb lists only in-frame clones, some missing. The DNA gave D and trimming, while V, J and clone size come from that table. Of 120,000 to 150,000 clones in the sample, about 80% were seen once. The CDR3 contains 15 residues. Trimming took off 3 bases at V and 2 bases at J, with 13 bases between the two ends. Germline V gene data show CDR1 as SGHTA and CDR2 as FQGNSA. The clonotype comes from a human donor in a cohort sampled during active COVID-19. Input material: peripheral blood. The V call is TRBV7-2, the J call TRBJ2-5; a weak D match, TRBD2 (5 bases). The CDR3 spells CASSFTGLRQETQYF. The CDR3, as DNA: TGTGCCAGCAGCTTTACGGGGTTGAGGCAAGAGACCCAGTACTTC.